This is a list of T cell receptor beta chains from one sample in a study of cytomegalovirus exposure and HLA in healthy donors. Clones were sequenced by immunoSEQ multiplex PCR, and TCRdb holds only the in-frame ones, with some missing. The repertoire has 130,000 to 150,000 clones, 70% to 80% of them found once; the top ten carry about 3.1%. Sequenced sample: PBMCs. Every receptor here comes from a female donor in good health and CMV-seronegative. CDR3s include the opening cysteine and the closing phenylalanine or tryptophan. Each record gives: J gene, V gene, CDR3 protein.

>TRBJ1-1|TRBV5-4
CASSLSERTEAFF
>TRBJ1-2|TRBV28
CASSPGEGYTF
>TRBJ2-3|TRBV11-2
CASSLALAGATDTQYF
>TRBJ2-1|TRBV7-6
CASSFGGYEQFF
>TRBJ1-1|TRBV5-5
CASSLTVMNTEAFF
>TRBJ2-3|TRBV4-1
CASSHLSRGRGTQYF
>TRBJ2-7|TRBV6-1
CASSELAGEYEQYF
>TRBJ1-4|TRBV10-3
CAISEPRQDRPREANEKLFF
>TRBJ1-2|TRBV2
CASSEGRGGNYGYTF
>TRBJ1-4|TRBV9
CASSRDSSNEKLFF
>TRBJ2-3|TRBV5-1
CASSLEGGSGDTQYF
>TRBJ1-1|TRBV27
CASSFQGRTEALF
>TRBJ2-7|TRBV5-4
CASKLAGGPHEQYF
>TRBJ1-5|TRBV11-2
CASSQDWGPRQPQHF
>TRBJ1-5|TRBV12-5
CASGLVTGKRNQPQHF
>TRBJ2-4|TRBV5-1
CASSLGGNLAKNIQYF
>TRBJ1-1|TRBV2
CASSAQGAVNTEAFF
>TRBJ2-7|TRBV27
CASSLSPDTTYEQYF
>TRBJ2-2|TRBV5-6
CASSIDRGLGGELFF
>TRBJ1-1|TRBV28
CASSHHSLVNTEAFF
>TRBJ2-7|TRBV19
CASSIGTGAYEQYF
>TRBJ2-7|TRBV9
CASSVGEGGASYEQYF
>TRBJ1-6|TRBV9
CASSRGQGESSYNSPLHF
>TRBJ1-2|TRBV25-1
CASSGPGQLLCGYTF
>TRBJ1-2|TRBV7-9
CASKQGALNYGYTF
>TRBJ2-7|TRBV2
CARMSITGTRNYEQYF
>TRBJ1-5|TRBV27
CASSPRGVQPQHF
>TRBJ2-2|TRBV19
CASSMRAGELFF
>TRBJ1-2|TRBV15
CATSWSGANYGYTF
>TRBJ2-7|TRBV27
CASTKQGGGYYEQYF
>TRBJ1-1|TRBV5-1
CASSSTGGWTEAFF
>TRBJ1-5|TRBV7-3
CASSLGHNQPQHF
>TRBJ1-2|TRBV29-1
CSVGDGSYTF
>TRBJ1-3|TRBV6-5
CASSYTQGSGNTIYF
>TRBJ1-4|TRBV28
CATVRQGKLFF
>TRBJ1-5|TRBV18
CASSPRGQGTQPQHF
>TRBJ2-2|TRBV15
CATSRDRGNTGELFF
>TRBJ2-4|TRBV19
CASSKGQKRDIQYF
>TRBJ2-4|TRBV4-1
CASSQASPAEAKNIQYF
>TRBJ2-7|TRBV6-5
CASSLLASTSTYEQYF
>TRBJ2-5|TRBV4-2
CASSQAGETQYF
>TRBJ1-5|TRBV28
CASSREDSRKPQHF
>TRBJ2-2|TRBV11-2
CASSHFLNRGSNTGELFF
>TRBJ1-4|TRBV27
CASSFRPRDEKLFF
>TRBJ2-7|TRBV7-9
CASTGDGTYEQYF
>TRBJ2-1|TRBV7-7
CASSLARGYGEQFF
>TRBJ2-7|TRBV7-8
CATQTGPYEQYF
>TRBJ2-5|TRBV10-3
CAIKDTGRQETQYF
>TRBJ1-1|TRBV14
CASSQDPPYTEAFF
>TRBJ2-4|TRBV19
CASSRTGAAKNIQYF
>TRBJ2-2|TRBV4-2
CASSQDWSGGVTGELFF
>TRBJ1-1|TRBV4-3
CASSQEGANTEAFF
>TRBJ1-1|TRBV5-6
CASSLLRTEAFF
>TRBJ2-7|TRBV15
CATSKPPRGAGEQYF
>TRBJ2-1|TRBV5-4
CASSLGAGPYNEQFF
>TRBJ2-1|TRBV5-4
CASTNGVASGANEQFF